One and the same sample provided the 20 T cell receptor beta chains below, sequenced in a study of CD8 T cells in ankylosing spondylitis (dated by TCRdb to 2017 to 2019). Results the study describes overall, beyond this receptor: A TCR beta motif of about eight highly homologous amino acid variants appeared characteristic of blood from ankylosing spondylitis patients.

Libraries were built with 5' RACE. Sequencing was carried out with an Illumina HiSeq 2500. Through fastp at Q25 and MiXCR, TCRdb rebuilt clones from the public reads, retaining in-frame beta chains. Each CDR3 protein gets just one entry, which takes the most common genes and DNA from the rows behind it. Counted in this sample were under 450,000 distinct CDR3 sequences; under 20% of them appeared once. Of the sample, over 1% is held by the ten largest clones. Their cognate antigens are unknown. Material for sequencing was blood, either unsorted or a sorted T cell fraction (not recorded which). Receptors were obtained from a male donor with ankylosing spondylitis.

This clonotype was recorded at least ten times. The chain has TRBV7-8 and TRBJ1-2; D is undetermined. The CDR3 runs to 14 residues. V shed 5 bases and J shed 11 bases, with 21 bases lying between them. Germline CDR1 SGHVS, CDR2 FQNEAQ. As DNA, the CDR3 is TGTGCCAGCAGCCCCGCGGTTGTGAGGTGGGATTACACCTTC. Translated: CASSPAVVRWDYTF.

This clonotype has just a few counts. This chain connects TRBV20-1 to TRBJ2-1; the D gene is possibly TRBD1 (5 bases). Trimming removed 4 bases from V and 0 bases from J, with 13 bases in between. The length of the CDR3 is 15 residues. Germline loops: CDR1 DFQATT, CDR2 SNEGSKA (reference sequence). CDR3 in amino acids: CSATSDTNSYNEQFF. CDR3 coding DNA: TGCAGTGCTACCTCGGACACGAACTCCTACAATGAGCAGTTCTTC.

This rearrangement joins TRBV9 to TRBJ2-4, with D possibly matching TRBD1 (6 bases). This CDR3 is built from 15 residues. The ends were cut back, 0 bases at V and 8 bases at J, with 15 bases in the middle. The germline gives CDR1 SGDLS, CDR2 YYNGEE. In DNA form, the CDR3 reads TGTGCCAGCAGCGTAGGCGACAGGTTGGCGGACATTCAGTACTTC. Translating gives CASSVGDRLADIQYF.

This clonotype has just a few counts. The chain couples TRBV5-1 to TRBJ1-1; D might be TRBD1 (6 bases). Per germline, CDR1 SGHRS and CDR2 YFSETQ. Trimming shortened V by 4 bases and J by 1 base, and 14 bases separated the two germline ends. The CDR3 is made up of 15 amino acids. Here the CDR3 reads CASSPAAGANTEAFF. The CDR3 DNA sequence: TGCGCCAGCAGCCCGGCGGCAGGGGCGAACACTGAAGCTTTCTTT.

This clonotype has ten or more counts. The chain employs TRBV15 and TRBJ2-2; D ambiguous. V was pared by 0 bases and J by 3 bases, with 5 bases between. The CDR3 has 14 amino acids. CDR1 is LNHNV, CDR2 YYDKDF, per germline (reference sequence). In nucleotides, the CDR3 is TGTGCCACCAGCAGAGATCGTGACACCGGGGAGCTGTTTTTT. Protein: CATSRDRDTGELFF.

This chain links TRBV5-1 with TRBJ1-2; TRBD1 matches 10 bases. Trimming took 7 bases from V and 6 from J; bases not matched to a gene: 9. The CDR3 runs to 14 residues. The germline gives CDR1 SGHRS, CDR2 YFSETQ. CDR3 residues: CASAIGQGVDGYTF. The CDR3 bases are TGCGCCAGCGCCATCGGACAGGGGGTCGATGGCTACACCTTC.

The chain has TRBV30 and TRBJ2-5; 10 bases are a match to TRBD1. This CDR3 is built from 15 residues. From germline, CDR1 is GTSNPN and CDR2 SVGIG (reference sequence). Germline trimming cut 0 bases from V and 5 bases from J; bases unmatched to any gene: 6. In nucleotides, the CDR3 is TGTGCCTGGAGTGTCGGGACAGGGGTTGGGGAGACCCAGTACTTC. This translates into CAWSVGTGVGETQYF.

The rearrangement links TRBV9 to TRBJ1-1, with a weak D call TRBD1 (5 bases). The germline V and J ends were trimmed by 2 bases and 4 bases, with 12 bases remaining between them. This CDR3 is 14 amino acids long. Germline lookup yields CDR1 SGDLS and CDR2 YYNGEE. The CDR3 DNA is TGTGCCAGCAGCGTCGCGGGACGGCTCACTGAAGCTTTCTTT. Translated: CASSVAGRLTEAFF.

The sample holds a few counts of this clonotype. The chain uses TRBV11-2 and TRBJ2-1; 9 bases align to TRBD2. V shed 1 base and J 8 bases; nucleotides not matched to a gene: 12. CDR1 is SGHAT and CDR2 is FQNNGV in the germline V gene. The CDR3 is made up of 17 amino acids. The CDR3 sequence is CASSLASGGRGRDEQFF. The CDR3 DNA is TGTGCCAGCAGCTTAGCATCTGGCGGGAGGGGGCGCGATGAGCAGTTCTTC.

This clonotype appeared a few times. V and J are TRBV7-2 and TRBJ2-1, with D perhaps matching TRBD1 or TRBD2 (5 bases each). Germline CDR1 SGHTA, CDR2 FQGNSA. Trimming cost V 7 bases and J 9 bases, with 19 bases left between them. This CDR3 region has 14 residues. The CDR3 loop is CASTPGFVGVEQFF. The CDR3 DNA reads as TGTGCCAGCACCCCCGGGTTTGTGGGGGTTGAGCAGTTCTTC.

The DNA for the CDR3 is TGTGCCACTGAACAGGAAGACTCTGGAAACACCATATATTTT. Its protein is CATEQEDSGNTIYF. The chain links TRBV19 to TRBJ1-3, with D possibly TRBD1 on 5 matching bases. V was shortened by 10 bases and J by 0 bases, with 13 bases between the two germline ends. Germline V CDR1 and CDR2: LNHDA, SQIVND (reference sequence). The CDR3 is 14 residues long.

V is TRBV6-6 and J is TRBJ2-7; no reliable D call. In germline, CDR1 is MNHNY, CDR2 SVGAGI (reference sequence). The CDR3 spans 12 residues. V shed 6 bases and J shed 4 bases, with 10 bases lying between them. CDR3 DNA: TGTGCCAGCAGGATCCCTCCTTACGAGCAGTACTTC. As protein: CASRIPPYEQYF.

The rearrangement uses TRBV6-1 and TRBJ1-3; 7 positions agree with TRBD1. CDR3 length: 14 amino acids. V gave up 5 bases and J gave up 2 bases; unmatched junction bases: 3. From germline, CDR1 is MNHNS and CDR2 SASEGT. The CDR3 sequence: CASSSQGAGNTIYF. In DNA form, the CDR3 reads TGTGCCAGCAGTAGCCAGGGGGCTGGAAACACCATATATTTT.

This rearrangement joins TRBV4-3 to TRBJ2-2; D remains ambiguous. Trimming took 0 bases from V and 4 from J, leaving 9 bases between them. Germline V lookup: CDR1 LGHNA, CDR2 YSLEER. The CDR3 loop spans 15 amino acids. The CDR3 reads CASSQETAITGELFF. The CDR3 coding sequence is TGCGCCAGCAGCCAAGAAACCGCTATCACCGGGGAGCTGTTTTTT.

This clonotype has a count of ten or more. This chain uses TRBV6-6 with TRBJ2-1, with D perhaps assigned TRBD1 or TRBD2 (6 bases each). The length of the CDR3 is 13 residues. Trimming left V 6 bases short and J 4 bases short, with 10 bases between. Germline assignment: CDR1 MNHNY and CDR2 SVGAGI (reference sequence). This chain's CDR3 is CASRAGQYNEQFF. Here the CDR3 DNA reads TGTGCCAGCAGGGCGGGACAATACAATGAGCAGTTCTTC.

In DNA form, the CDR3 reads TGCGCCAGCAGCTTGGGATCGAGCTCCTATAATTCACCCCTCCACTTT. Its translation: CASSLGSSSYNSPLHF. This chain joins TRBV5-1 and TRBJ1-6, with unresolved D. CDR3 size: 16 residues. Germline CDR1 is SGHRS and CDR2 is YFSETQ. With 0 bases removed from V and 0 bases from J, the gap between germline ends came to 7 bases.

This clonotype was found many times. V is TRBV5-6 and J is TRBJ2-1; D is unclear. The germline V gene encodes CDR1 SGHDT and CDR2 YYEEEE. V was trimmed by 1 base and J by 0 bases, leaving 11 bases between them. There are 16 residues in the CDR3. In DNA form, the CDR3 reads TGTGCCAGCAGCTTGCAAACCCCGAGCTCCTACAATGAGCAGTTCTTC. Protein: CASSLQTPSSYNEQFF.

V usage is TRBV20-1 and J usage is TRBJ2-1; TRBD2 matches at 13 bases. J gave up 6 bases and V 2 bases, and 1 base lay outside the gene matches. Germline CDR1 DFQATT, CDR2 SNEGSKA (reference sequence). The CDR3 totals 14 residues. The CDR3: CSARTSGRANEQFF. In DNA, the CDR3 is TGCAGTGCTAGAACTAGCGGGAGGGCCAATGAGCAGTTCTTC.

V is TRBV29-1 and J is TRBJ1-2; weak D call: TRBD1 (5 bases). Looked up from germline, CDR1 is SQVTM and CDR2 is ANQGSEA. The CDR3 has 13 residues. V lost 6 bases and J lost 7, with 18 bases in between. CDR3 nucleotides: TGCAGCGTGGGACCGGGTCCGCCAGGTGGCTACACCTTC. Its protein product is CSVGPGPPGGYTF.

This clonotype was counted a few times. The rearrangement links TRBV5-6 to TRBJ1-4; 12 bases align to TRBD1. CDR1 is SGHDT and CDR2 is YYEEEE in the germline V gene. This CDR3 has 15 residues. V lost 4 bases and J lost 7; bases outside the gene matches: 5. CDR3 region: CASSTGDRGREKLFF. CDR3 coding DNA: TGTGCCAGCAGCACCGGGGACAGGGGGCGTGAAAAACTGTTTTTT.